This TCR beta chain is from a study of beta chain features in type 1 diabetes. Findings and limits, study-wide: Among patients with Type 1 diabetes, TCRB CDR3s were moderately but significantly shorter in every one of the four CD4+ subsets. Junctions at VDJ sites from type 1 diabetes patients had fewer insertions and more deletions.

Of the isolated RNA, all was reverse transcribed, and so the sequenced material was expressed TCRB transcripts. The average output of naive, central memory and regulatory T cell samples was approximately 3.7 million reads. Libraries were prepared by immunoSEQ multiplex PCR; TCRdb keeps only in-frame clonotypes and omits some of them. The table lists under 300,000 clones, 15% to 20% of them singletons, with about 0.078% in the top ten. Trimming removed 2 bases at V and 8 bases at J, with 4 bases between. Germline V CDR1 and CDR2: MNHNY, SVGAGI (reference sequence). CDR3 length: 11 residues. Worth noting for this clone: Its antigen is undetermined.

The receptor was derived from a man aged 25-40 years with type 1 diabetes. The sample taken for sequencing was naive CD4+ T cells from blood. The rearrangement joins TRBV6-6 to TRBJ2-1, with D unresolved. CDR3 coding DNA: TGTGCCAGCAGTTACGAGGATGAGCAGTTCTTC. Translated: CASSYEDEQFF.